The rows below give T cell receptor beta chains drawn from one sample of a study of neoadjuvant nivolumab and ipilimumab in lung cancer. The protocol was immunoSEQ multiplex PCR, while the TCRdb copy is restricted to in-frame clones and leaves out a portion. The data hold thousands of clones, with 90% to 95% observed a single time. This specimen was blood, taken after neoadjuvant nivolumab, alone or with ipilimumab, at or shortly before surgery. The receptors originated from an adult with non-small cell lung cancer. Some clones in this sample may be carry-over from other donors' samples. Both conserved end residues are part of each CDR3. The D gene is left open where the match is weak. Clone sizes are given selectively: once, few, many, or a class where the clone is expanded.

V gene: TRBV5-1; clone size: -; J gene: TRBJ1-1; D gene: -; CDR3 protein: CASSLGNNMNTEAFF; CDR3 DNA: TGCGCCAGCAGCTTAGGGAACAACATGAACACTGAAGCTTTCTTT
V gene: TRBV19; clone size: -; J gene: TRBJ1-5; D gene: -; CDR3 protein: CASSIDGTRNQPQHF; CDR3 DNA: TGTGCCAGTAGTATAGATGGGACCAGAAATCAGCCCCAGCATTTT
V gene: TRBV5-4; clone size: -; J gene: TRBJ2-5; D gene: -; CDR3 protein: CASSLSLQSSGQETQYF; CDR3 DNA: TGTGCCAGCAGCTTAAGCTTACAGTCGAGCGGCCAAGAGACCCAGTACTTC
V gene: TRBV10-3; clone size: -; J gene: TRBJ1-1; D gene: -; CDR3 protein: CAISAGVDSTEAFF; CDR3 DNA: TGTGCCATCAGTGCAGGAGTTGACAGCACTGAAGCTTTCTTT
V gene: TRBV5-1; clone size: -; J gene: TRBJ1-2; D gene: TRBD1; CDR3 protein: CASSFRGQGYTF; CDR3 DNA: TGCGCCAGCAGCTTCAGGGGGCAAGGCTACACCTTC
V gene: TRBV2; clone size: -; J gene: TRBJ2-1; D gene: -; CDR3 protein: CASSELGFLSDEQFF; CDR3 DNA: TGTGCCAGCAGTGAACTCGGGTTTCTATCCGATGAGCAGTTCTTC
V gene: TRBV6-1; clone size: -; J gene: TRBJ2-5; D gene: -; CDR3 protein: CASPQTEGETQYF; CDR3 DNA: TGTGCCAGCCCACAGACGGAGGGAGAGACCCAGTACTTC
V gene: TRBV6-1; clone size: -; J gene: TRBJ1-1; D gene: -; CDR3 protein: CASSERRISEAFF; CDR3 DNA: TGTGCCAGCAGTGAACGTCGAATTTCTGAAGCTTTCTTT
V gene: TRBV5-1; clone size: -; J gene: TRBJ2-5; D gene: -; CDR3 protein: CASNIRGETQYF; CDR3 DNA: TGCGCCAGCAATATCCGGGGCGAGACCCAGTACTTC
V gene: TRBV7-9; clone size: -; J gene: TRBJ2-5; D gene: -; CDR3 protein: CASSLGLGYQETQYF; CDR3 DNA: TGTGCCAGCAGCCTCGGACTGGGGTACCAAGAGACCCAGTACTTC
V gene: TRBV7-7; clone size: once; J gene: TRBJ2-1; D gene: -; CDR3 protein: CASSLAQGYEQFF; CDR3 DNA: TGTGCTAGCAGCTTAGCCCAGGGTTATGAGCAGTTCTTC
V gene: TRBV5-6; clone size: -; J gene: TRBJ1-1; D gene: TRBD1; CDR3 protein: CASIIRDRGQNTEAFF; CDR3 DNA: TGTGCCAGCATCATCCGGGACAGGGGTCAGAACACTGAAGCTTTCTTT
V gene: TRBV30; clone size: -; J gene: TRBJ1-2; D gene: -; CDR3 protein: CAWSDEQGGGYTF; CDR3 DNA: TGTGCCTGGAGCGATGAACAGGGCGGTGGCTACACCTTC
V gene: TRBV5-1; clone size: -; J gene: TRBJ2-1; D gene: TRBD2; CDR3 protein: CASSLPTSATYNEQFF; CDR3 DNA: TGCGCCAGCAGCTTGCCTACTAGCGCCACTTACAATGAGCAGTTCTTC
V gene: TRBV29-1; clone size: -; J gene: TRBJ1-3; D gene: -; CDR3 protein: CSVQGRDTIYF; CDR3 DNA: TGCAGCGTACAAGGTCGCGACACCATATATTTT
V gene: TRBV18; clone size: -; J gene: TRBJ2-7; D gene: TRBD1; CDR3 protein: CASSPGQPPYEQYF; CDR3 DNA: TGTGCCAGCTCCCCGGGACAGCCGCCCTACGAGCAGTACTTC
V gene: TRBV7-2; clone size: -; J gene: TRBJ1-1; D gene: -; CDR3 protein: CASSLVENTEAFF; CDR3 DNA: TGTGCCAGCAGCTTAGTAGAGAACACTGAAGCTTTCTTT
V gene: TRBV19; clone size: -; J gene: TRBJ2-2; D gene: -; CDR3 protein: CASSLWGTPNTGELFF; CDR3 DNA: TGTGCCAGTAGCCTGTGGGGGACACCGAACACCGGGGAGCTGTTTTTT
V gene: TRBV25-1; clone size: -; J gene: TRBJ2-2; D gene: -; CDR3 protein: CASSEYGLSGTGELFF; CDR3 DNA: TGTGCCAGCAGTGAATATGGCCTCTCGGGCACCGGGGAGCTGTTTTTT
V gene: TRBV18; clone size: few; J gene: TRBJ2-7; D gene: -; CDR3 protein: CASSPETHYEQYF; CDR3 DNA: TGTGCCAGCTCACCGGAGACACACTACGAGCAGTACTTC
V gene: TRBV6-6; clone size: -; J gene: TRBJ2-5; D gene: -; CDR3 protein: CASSYSTIQETQYF; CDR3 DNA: TGTGCCAGCAGTTACTCGACAATCCAAGAGACCCAGTACTTC
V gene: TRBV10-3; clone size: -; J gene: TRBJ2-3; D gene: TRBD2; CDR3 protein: CAISEHGGSADTQYF; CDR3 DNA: TGTGCCATCAGTGAGCACGGCGGGAGCGCAGATACGCAGTATTTT
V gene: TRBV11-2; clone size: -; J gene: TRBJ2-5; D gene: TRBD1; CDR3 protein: CASSLGAGQGETQYF; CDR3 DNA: TGTGCCAGCAGCTTAGGAGCGGGACAGGGGGAGACCCAGTACTTC
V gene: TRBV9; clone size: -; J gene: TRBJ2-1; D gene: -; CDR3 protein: CASSGMGLSSYNEQFF; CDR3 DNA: TGTGCCAGCAGCGGCATGGGGTTGAGCTCCTACAATGAGCAGTTCTTC
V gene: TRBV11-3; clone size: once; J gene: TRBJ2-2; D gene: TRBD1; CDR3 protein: CASSSGGSNGELFF; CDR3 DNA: TGTGCCAGCAGCTCAGGGGGCTCAAACGGGGAGCTGTTTTTT
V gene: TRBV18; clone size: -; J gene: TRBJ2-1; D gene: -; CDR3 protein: CASSPRAPSENEQFF; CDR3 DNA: TGTGCCAGCTCACCAAGGGCCCCCTCGGAAAATGAGCAGTTCTTC